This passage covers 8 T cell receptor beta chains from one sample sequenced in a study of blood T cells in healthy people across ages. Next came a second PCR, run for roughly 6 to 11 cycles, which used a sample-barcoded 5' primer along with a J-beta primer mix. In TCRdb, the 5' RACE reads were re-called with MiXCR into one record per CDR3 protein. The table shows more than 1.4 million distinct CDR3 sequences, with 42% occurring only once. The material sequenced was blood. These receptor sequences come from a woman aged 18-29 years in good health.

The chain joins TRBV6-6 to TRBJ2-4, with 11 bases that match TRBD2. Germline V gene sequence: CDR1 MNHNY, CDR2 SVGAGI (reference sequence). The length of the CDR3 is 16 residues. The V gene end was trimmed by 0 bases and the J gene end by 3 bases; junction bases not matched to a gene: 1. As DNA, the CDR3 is TGTGCCAGCAGTTACTCTAGCGGGGGGGGCAAAAACATTCAGTACTTC. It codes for CASSYSSGGGKNIQYF.

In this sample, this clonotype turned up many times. The CDR3 region has the DNA TGTGCCAGCAGTCTTTACCCTAACAATGAGCAGTTCTTC. This translates into CASSLYPNNEQFF. V gene TRBV6-5 combines with J gene TRBJ2-1; no clear D gene. CDR3 length: 13 residues. Germline V CDR1 and CDR2: MNHEY, SVGAGI. Trimming left V 5 bases short and J 5 bases short, with 10 bases between.

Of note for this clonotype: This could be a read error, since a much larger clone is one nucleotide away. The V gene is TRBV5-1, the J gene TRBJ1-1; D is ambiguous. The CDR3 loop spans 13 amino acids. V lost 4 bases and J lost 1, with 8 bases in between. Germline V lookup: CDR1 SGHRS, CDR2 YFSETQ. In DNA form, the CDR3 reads TGCGCCAGCAGCGTGCTAGAGAACACTGAAGCTTTCTTT. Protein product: CASSVLENTEAFF.

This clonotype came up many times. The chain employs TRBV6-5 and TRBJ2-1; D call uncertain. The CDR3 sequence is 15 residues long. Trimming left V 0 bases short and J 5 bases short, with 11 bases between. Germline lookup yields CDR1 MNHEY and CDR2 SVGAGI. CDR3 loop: CASSYSYGKDNEQFF. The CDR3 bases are TGTGCCAGCAGTTACTCGTACGGAAAAGACAATGAGCAGTTCTTC.

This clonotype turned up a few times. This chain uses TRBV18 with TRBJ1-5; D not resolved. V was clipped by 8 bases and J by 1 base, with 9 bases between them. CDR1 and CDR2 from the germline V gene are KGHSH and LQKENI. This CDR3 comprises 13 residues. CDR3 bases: TGTGCCAGCAGTCCGGCGAGCAATCAGCCCCAGCATTTT. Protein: CASSPASNQPQHF.

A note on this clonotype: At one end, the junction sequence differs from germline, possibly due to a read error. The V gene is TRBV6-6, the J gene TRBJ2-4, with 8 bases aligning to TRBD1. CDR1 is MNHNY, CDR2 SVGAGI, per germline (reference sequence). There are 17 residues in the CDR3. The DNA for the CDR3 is TGTGCCAGCAGTTACCCCCCAGGGGGCAGAGGCAAAAGCATTCAGTACTTC. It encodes CASSYPPGGRGKSIQYF.

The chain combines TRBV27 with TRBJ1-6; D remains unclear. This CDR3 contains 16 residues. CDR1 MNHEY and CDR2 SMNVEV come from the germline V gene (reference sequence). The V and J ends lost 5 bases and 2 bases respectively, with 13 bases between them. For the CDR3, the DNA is TGTGCCAGCAGTGCCTCGTGGGGAGCCTATAATTCACCCCTCCACTTT. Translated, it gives CASSASWGAYNSPLHF.

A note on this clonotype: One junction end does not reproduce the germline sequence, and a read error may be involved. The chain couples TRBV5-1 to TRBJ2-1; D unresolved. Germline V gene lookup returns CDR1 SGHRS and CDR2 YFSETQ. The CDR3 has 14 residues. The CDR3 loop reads CASRPDGGYNELFF. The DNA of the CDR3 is TGCGCCAGCAGGCCGGATGGCGGCTACAATGAGCTGTTCTTC.